This T cell receptor beta chain was identified in a study of blood T cell repertoires in COVID-19. Study details: From T cells, B-cell-depleted T cells, or PBMCs came the material, which was cDNA or gDNA.

In the original analysis: Reference gene primer amplification gave estimated nucleated cell counts. Measured with immunoSEQ multiplex PCR; TCRdb has only the in-frame clones, and not every one. The DNA gave D and trimming, while V, J and clone size come from that table. The sample has about 61,000 clones; approximately 83% are singletons. Material for sequencing was peripheral blood. The sequence came from a human donor in a cohort sampled during active COVID-19.

The CDR3 bases are TGTGCCAGCTCCTCCTGGACTATATTCGATGAGCAGTTCTTC. Translated, it gives CASSSWTIFDEQFF. The chain combines TRBV2 with TRBJ2-1; maybe TRBD2 (6 bases). V was trimmed by 8 bases and J by 8 bases, leaving 19 bases between them. Germline V gene sequence: CDR1 SNHLY, CDR2 FYNNEI. The CDR3 spans 14 residues.